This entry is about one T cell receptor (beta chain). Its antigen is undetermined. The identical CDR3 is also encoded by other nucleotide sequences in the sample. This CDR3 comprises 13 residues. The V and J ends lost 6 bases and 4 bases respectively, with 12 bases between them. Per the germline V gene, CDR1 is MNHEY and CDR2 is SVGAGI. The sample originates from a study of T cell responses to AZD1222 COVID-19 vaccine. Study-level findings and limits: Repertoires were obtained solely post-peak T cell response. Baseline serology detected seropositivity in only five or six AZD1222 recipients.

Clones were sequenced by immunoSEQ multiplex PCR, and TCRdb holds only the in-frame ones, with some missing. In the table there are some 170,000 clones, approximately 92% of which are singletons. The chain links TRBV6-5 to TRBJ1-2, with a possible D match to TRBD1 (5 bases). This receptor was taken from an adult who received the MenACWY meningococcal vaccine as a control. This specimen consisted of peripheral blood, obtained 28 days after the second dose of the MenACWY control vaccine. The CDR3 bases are TGTGCCAGCAGCCCCGGGACGGTCTATGGCTACACCTTC. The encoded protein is CASSPGTVYGYTF.